A selection of T cell receptor beta chains follows, all from one sample in a study of blood T cell repertoires in COVID-19. Measured with immunoSEQ multiplex PCR; TCRdb has only the in-frame clones, and not every one. The sample yields roughly 250,000 clones, more than 85% seen once. Sequencing was performed on peripheral blood. The receptor set was obtained from a person aged 18 to 35 with COVID-19, enrolled during active disease. Each CDR3 is given with its conserved first and last residue. Each record gives: V gene, D gene, J gene, CDR3 DNA, CDR3 protein. D genes are given only for firm matches.

V: TRBV3-1/TRBV3-2
D: TRBD1
J: TRBJ1-4
DNA: TGTGCCAGCAGCTACGGGACAGGGGATGAAAAACTGTTTTTT
CDR3: CASSYGTGDEKLFF

V: TRBV4-2
D: NA
J: TRBJ2-6
DNA: TGTGCCAGCAGCCATACAGGATCTGGGGCCAACGTCCTGACTTTC
CDR3: CASSHTGSGANVLTF

V: TRBV5-5
D: TRBD2
J: TRBJ2-1
DNA: TGTGCCAGCAGCTTGGTGGTGGTCCCCTTACTAGCGGGAGGGCCATGTGAGCAGTTCTTC
CDR3: CASSLVVVPLLAGGPCEQFF

V: TRBV11-2
D: NA
J: TRBJ2-5
DNA: TGTGCCAGCACTCCTAGACCGGGAGAGACCCAGTACTTC
CDR3: CASTPRPGETQYF

V: TRBV6-1
D: TRBD2
J: TRBJ2-1
DNA: TGTGCCAGCAGTGAAGTAGCGGGAGGGTACAATGAGCAGTTCTTC
CDR3: CASSEVAGGYNEQFF

V: TRBV7-8
D: TRBD1
J: TRBJ1-5
DNA: TGTGCCAGCAGCGGGACAGGGTCGGGCAATCAGCCCCAGCATTTT
CDR3: CASSGTGSGNQPQHF

V: TRBV24-1
D: TRBD1
J: TRBJ2-5
DNA: TGTGCCACCAGTGACAAGGACAGGGTCGTCCAGACCCAGTACTTC
CDR3: CATSDKDRVVQTQYF

V: TRBV24-1
D: TRBD1
J: TRBJ1-1
DNA: TGTGCCACCAGTGATACGGGACAGGGAAGAACTGAAGCTTTCTTT
CDR3: CATSDTGQGRTEAFF

V: TRBV25-1
D: TRBD2
J: TRBJ2-3
DNA: TGTGCCAGCAGTGAGCTAGCGGGAGTCAGCGATACGCAGTATTTT
CDR3: CASSELAGVSDTQYF

V: TRBV20-1
D: NA
J: TRBJ2-6
DNA: TGCAGTGCTAGTTGGGTGGGCGAGCCTGGGGCCAACGTCCTGACTTTC
CDR3: CSASWVGEPGANVLTF

V: TRBV18
D: NA
J: TRBJ2-7
DNA: TGTGCCAGCTCACCCTTCCGGGATACTCTTTGGGAGCAGTACTTC
CDR3: CASSPFRDTLWEQYF